A single T cell receptor beta chain is shown here with its context. The target antigen is unknown. In the PCR, 60 Vbeta and 13 Jbeta primers were used. Repertoires were generated with immunoSEQ multiplex PCR, while TCRdb's copy carries only in-frame clones and drops some. The sample contains 150,000 to 200,000 clones, around 84% of which appear only once. The source of the sample is a study of cytomegalovirus exposure and HLA in healthy donors. CDR1 is WSHSY, CDR2 SAAADI, per germline. V shed 2 bases, J shed 3 bases, and the junction held 7 bases outside the gene matches. This CDR3 is built from 17 residues. Study results and limitations: Later analysis identified several of the most significant clusters that appeared linked to common viral pathogens. Most TCRs appeared rarely, but some public TCRs recurred in many donors.

Unrecorded immune exposures were likely, despite nominal health at sampling. V is TRBV10-2 and J is TRBJ2-7, with 13 bases lining up with TRBD2. The receptor comes from a boy under 10 years old in good health and CMV-seronegative. Sequenced material: PBMCs. The CDR3 region has the DNA TGCGCCAGCAGTGAGACCGGGACTAGCGGGACTTACTACGAGCAGTACTTC. This sequence encodes CASSETGTSGTYYEQYF.